A single T cell receptor beta chain is shown here with its context. A read error may account for a junction end that differs from germline. The sample comes from a study of blood T cells in healthy people across ages. Germline V lookup: CDR1 SEHNR, CDR2 FQNEAQ (reference sequence). This CDR3 contains 12 residues. For the second PCR, which ran for roughly 6 to 12 cycles, a sample-barcoded 5' primer and a J-beta primer mix were used. TCRdb fed the 5' RACE reads into MiXCR, producing one record per CDR3 protein. The table shows just under 900,000 distinct CDR3 sequences, with about 30% occurring only once.

The sample taken for sequencing was blood. The sequence came from an elderly woman in good health. The V gene is TRBV7-9, the J gene TRBJ2-7, with D possibly matching TRBD2 (5 bases). DNA for the CDR3: TGTGCCAGCAGCTTATTCCAAAGGGAGCATTACTTC. Amino acid sequence: CASSLFQREHYF. The complete variable domain, with remaining parts taken from reference TRBV7-9 and TRBJ2-7, reads DTGVSQNPRHKITKRGQNVTFRCDPISEHNRLYWYRQTLGQGPEFLTYFQNEAQLEKSRLLSDRFSAERPKGSFSTLEIQRTEQGDSAMYLCASSLFQREHYFGPGTRLTVT.